This note documents a single TCR beta chain sequence. Its cognate antigen is unknown. Amplification used 60 Vbeta primers and 13 Jbeta primers. Clones were read by immunoSEQ multiplex PCR, and TCRdb kept only the in-frame ones, dropping some. The sample lists about 76,000 clones; 79% were seen once. This entry belongs to a study of cytomegalovirus exposure and HLA in healthy donors. For the study at large: The approximately 120 million unique TCR beta sequences, from some 170 million T cells, were found by an earlier analysis.

Trimming removed 2 bases at V and 2 bases at J, with 8 bases between. CDR3 size: 13 residues. CDR1 and CDR2 from the germline V gene are SGHRS and YFSETQ. Study-level points and caveats: Within the data, a cluster of highly shared sequence variants was likely a sequencing artifact.

The rearrangement uses TRBV5-1 and TRBJ2-7; D gene uncertain. Sequences were obtained from PBMCs. The clonotype was recovered from a man aged 30-40 years in good health and CMV-seronegative. The CDR3 loop is CASSLSPTYEQYF. DNA for the CDR3: TGCGCCAGCAGCTTATCCCCAACCTACGAGCAGTACTTC.